This T cell receptor beta chain was captured by sequencing in a study of blood T cell repertoires in COVID-19. Sequencing was performed with immunoSEQ multiplex PCR; in TCRdb, only in-frame clones are kept and a portion is missing. Of about 270,000 clones in the sample, 85% to 90% were seen once. The CDR3 length is 15 residues. V lost 8 bases and J lost 3, with 19 bases in between. The germline gives CDR1 LNHNV, CDR2 YYDKDF (reference sequence). Input material: PBMCs or T cells enriched from blood (not recorded which). The chain combines TRBV15 with TRBJ1-2; D gene unclear. The receptor was derived from a young woman who had recovered from COVID-19. CDR3 in DNA: TGTGCCACCTCCGTCGGGGTCGGGCCTCACTATGGCTACACCTTC. Encoded protein: CATSVGVGPHYGYTF.